This TCR beta chain appears in the sequencing data of a study of T cells after yellow fever vaccination. The CDR3 totals 14 residues. The germline V gene has CDR1 SGHTA and CDR2 FQGNSA. V lost 6 bases and J lost 1, with 12 bases in between. TCRdb processed the 5' RACE reads anew with MiXCR; each CDR3 protein has one entry. Here the sample spans about 580,000 distinct CDR3 sequences, roughly 17% being singletons. The specimen was PBMCs, collected about 5 days after the first yellow fever vaccination. The chain combines TRBV7-2 with TRBJ1-1; D might be TRBD1 (5 bases). The receptor was derived from a man between 18 and 35 years old who received the YFV17D yellow fever vaccine. The CDR3 nucleotides are TGTGCCAGCAGTTGGAGGGGAGGGAACACTGAAGCTTTCTTT. It yields the protein CASSWRGGNTEAFF.